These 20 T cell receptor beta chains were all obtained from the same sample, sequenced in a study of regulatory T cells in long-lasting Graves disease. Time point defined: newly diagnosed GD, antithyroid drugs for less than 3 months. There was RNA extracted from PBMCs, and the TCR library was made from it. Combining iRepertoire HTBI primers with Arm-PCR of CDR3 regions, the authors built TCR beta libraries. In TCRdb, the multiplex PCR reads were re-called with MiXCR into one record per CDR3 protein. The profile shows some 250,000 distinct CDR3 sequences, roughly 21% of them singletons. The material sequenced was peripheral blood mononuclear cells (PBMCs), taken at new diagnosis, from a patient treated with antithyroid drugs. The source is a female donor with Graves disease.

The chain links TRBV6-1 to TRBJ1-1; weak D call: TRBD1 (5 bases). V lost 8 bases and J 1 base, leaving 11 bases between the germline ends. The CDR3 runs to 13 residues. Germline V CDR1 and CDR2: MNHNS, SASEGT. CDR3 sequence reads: CASGLTENTEAFF. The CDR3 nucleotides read TGTGCCAGCGGCCTGACAGAGAACACTGAAGCTTTCTTT.

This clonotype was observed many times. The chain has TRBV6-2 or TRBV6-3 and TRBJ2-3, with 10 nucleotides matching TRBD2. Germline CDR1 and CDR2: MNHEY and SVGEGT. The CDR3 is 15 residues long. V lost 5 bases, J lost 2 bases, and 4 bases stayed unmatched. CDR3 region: CASSEGLADTDTQYF. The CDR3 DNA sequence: TGTGCCAGCAGTGAAGGACTAGCGGACACAGATACGCAGTATTTT.

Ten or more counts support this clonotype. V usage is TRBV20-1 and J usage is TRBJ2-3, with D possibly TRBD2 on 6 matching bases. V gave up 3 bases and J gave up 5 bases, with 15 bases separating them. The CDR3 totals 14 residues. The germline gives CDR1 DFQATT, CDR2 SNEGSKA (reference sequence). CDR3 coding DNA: TGCAGTGCTAGGGGGGAGGAGGAGGAAGATACGCAGTATTTT. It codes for CSARGEEEEDTQYF.

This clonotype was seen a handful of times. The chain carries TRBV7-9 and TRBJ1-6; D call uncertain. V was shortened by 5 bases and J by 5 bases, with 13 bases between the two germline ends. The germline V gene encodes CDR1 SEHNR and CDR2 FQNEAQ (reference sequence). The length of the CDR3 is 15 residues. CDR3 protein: CASSNRLGDNSPLHF. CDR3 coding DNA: TGTGCCAGCAGCAACCGGTTAGGAGATAATTCACCCCTCCACTTT.

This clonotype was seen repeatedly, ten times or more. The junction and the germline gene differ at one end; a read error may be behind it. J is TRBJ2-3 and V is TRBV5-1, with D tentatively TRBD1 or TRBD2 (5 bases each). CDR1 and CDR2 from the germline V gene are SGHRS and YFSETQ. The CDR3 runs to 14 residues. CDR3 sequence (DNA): TGTGCCAGCAGCTCCGGGACGTACACAGATACGCAGTATTTT. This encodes CASSSGTYTDTQYF.

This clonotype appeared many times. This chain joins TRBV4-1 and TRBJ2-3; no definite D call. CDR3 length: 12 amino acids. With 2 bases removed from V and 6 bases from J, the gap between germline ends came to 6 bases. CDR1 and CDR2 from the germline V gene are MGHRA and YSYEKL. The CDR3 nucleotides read TGCGCCAGCAGCCAACAGTTGGATACGCAGTATTTT. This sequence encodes CASSQQLDTQYF.

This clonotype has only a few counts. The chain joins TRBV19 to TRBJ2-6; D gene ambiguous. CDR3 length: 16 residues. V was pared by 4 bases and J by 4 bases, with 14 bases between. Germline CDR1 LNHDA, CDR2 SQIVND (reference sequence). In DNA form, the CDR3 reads TGTGCCAGTAGTACCCCAGGAGACTGGGGGGCCAACGTCCTGACTTTC. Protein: CASSTPGDWGANVLTF.

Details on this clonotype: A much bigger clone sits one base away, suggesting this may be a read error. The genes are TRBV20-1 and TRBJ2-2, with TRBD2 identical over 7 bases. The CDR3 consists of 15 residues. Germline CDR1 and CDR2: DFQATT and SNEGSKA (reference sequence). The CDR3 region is CSARGSSGYTGEQFF. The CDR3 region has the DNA TGCAGTGCTAGAGGTTCTAGCGGATACACCGGGGAGCAGTTTTTT.

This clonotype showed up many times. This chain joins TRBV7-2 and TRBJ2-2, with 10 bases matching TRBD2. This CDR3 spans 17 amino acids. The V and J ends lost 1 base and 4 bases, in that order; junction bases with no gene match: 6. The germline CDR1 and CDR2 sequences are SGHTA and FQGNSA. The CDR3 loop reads CASSLEGAGGGTGELFF. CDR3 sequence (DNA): TGTGCCAGCAGCTTAGAAGGAGCGGGAGGGGGCACCGGGGAGCTGTTTTTT.

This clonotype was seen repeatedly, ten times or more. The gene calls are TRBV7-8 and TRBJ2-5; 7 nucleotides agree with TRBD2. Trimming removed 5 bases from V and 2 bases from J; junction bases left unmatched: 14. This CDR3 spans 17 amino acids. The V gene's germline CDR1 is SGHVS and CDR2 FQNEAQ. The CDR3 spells CASSPSEPGRGQETQYF. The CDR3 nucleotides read TGTGCCAGCAGCCCATCCGAGCCAGGGAGGGGTCAAGAGACCCAGTACTTC.

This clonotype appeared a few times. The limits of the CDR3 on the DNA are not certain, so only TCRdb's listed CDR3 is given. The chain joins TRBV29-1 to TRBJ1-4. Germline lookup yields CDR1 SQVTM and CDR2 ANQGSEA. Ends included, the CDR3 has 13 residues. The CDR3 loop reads CSVQQYFGEKLFF.

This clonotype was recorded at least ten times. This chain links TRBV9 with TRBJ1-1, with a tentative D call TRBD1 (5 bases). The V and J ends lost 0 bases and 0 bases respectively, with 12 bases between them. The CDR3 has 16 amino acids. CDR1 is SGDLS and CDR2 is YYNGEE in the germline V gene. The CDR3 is CASSVGAGRMNTEAFF. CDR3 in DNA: TGTGCCAGCAGCGTAGGGGCAGGGCGGATGAACACTGAAGCTTTCTTT.

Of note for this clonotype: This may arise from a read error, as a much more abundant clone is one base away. CDR3 loop: CASSSSGGDTIYF. The CDR3 DNA follows: TGTGCCAGCAGTTCCTCAGGGGGAGACACCATATATTTT. V usage is TRBV28 and J usage is TRBJ1-3, with TRBD1 identical over 7 bases. V was pared by 4 bases and J by 8 bases, with 5 bases of the junction left unmatched. The CDR3 contains 13 residues. The germline V gene has CDR1 MDHEN and CDR2 SYDVKM.

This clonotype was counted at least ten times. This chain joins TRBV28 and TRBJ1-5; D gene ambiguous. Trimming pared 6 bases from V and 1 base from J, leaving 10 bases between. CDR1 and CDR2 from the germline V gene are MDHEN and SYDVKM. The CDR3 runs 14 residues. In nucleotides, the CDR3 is TGTGCCAGCAGCCCGACAATCAGCAATCAGCCCCAGCATTTT. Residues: CASSPTISNQPQHF.

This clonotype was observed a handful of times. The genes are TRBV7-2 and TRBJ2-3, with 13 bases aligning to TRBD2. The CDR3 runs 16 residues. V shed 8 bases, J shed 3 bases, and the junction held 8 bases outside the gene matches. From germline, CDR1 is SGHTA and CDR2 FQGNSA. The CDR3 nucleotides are TGTGCCAGCCGACGGACTAGCGGGGGTGGGACAGATACGCAGTATTTT. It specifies CASRRTSGGGTDTQYF.

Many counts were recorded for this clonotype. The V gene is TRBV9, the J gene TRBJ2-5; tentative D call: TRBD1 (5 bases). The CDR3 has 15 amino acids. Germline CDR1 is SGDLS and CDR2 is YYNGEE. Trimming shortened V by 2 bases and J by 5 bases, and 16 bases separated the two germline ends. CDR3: CASSVLEGSGETQYF. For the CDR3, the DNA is TGTGCCAGCAGCGTGCTGGAAGGGTCAGGGGAGACCCAGTACTTC.

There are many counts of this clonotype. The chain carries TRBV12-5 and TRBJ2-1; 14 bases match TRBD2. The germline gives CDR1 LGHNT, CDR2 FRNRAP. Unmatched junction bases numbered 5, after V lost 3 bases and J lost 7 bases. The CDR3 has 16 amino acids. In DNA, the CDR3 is TGTGCTAGTGGTTTTGTCCGACTAGCGGGAGGGAATGAGCAGTTCTTC. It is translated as CASGFVRLAGGNEQFF. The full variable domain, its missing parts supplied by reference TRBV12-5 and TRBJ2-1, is DARVTQTPRHKVTEMGQEVTMRCQPILGHNTVFWYRQTMMQGLELLAYFRNRAPLDDSGMPKDRFSAEMPDATLATLKIQPSEPRDSAVYFCASGFVRLAGGNEQFFGPGTRLTVL.

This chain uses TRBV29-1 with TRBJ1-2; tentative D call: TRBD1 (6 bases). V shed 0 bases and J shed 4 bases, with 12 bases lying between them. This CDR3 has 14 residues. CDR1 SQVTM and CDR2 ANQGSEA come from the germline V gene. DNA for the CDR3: TGCAGCGTTGAAGATTTCAGGGGACTCTATGGCTACACCTTC. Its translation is CSVEDFRGLYGYTF. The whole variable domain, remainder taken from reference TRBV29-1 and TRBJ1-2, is SAVISQKPSRDICQRGTSLTIQCQVDSQVTMMFWYRQQPGQSLTLIATANQGSEATYESGFVIDKFPISRPNLTFSTLTVSNMSPEDSSIYLCSVEDFRGLYGYTFGSGTRLTVV.

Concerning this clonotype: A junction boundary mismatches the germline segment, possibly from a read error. CDR3 in amino acids: CASSLGDNQTQHF. The CDR3 nucleotides are TGCGCCAGCAGCTTGGGGGATAATCAGACCCAGCATTTT. The chain links TRBV5-1 to TRBJ1-5; D is unresolved. The CDR3 runs 13 residues. Germline V gene lookup returns CDR1 SGHRS and CDR2 YFSETQ.

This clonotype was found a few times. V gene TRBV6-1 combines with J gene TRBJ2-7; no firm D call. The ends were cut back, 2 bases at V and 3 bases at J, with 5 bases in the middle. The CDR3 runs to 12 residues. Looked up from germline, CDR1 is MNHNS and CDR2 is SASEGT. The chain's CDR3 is CASSEPGYEQYF. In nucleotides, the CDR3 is TGTGCCAGCAGTGAACCAGGCTACGAGCAGTACTTC.